Given below is one T cell receptor (beta chain) in context. Its antigen is not known. Germline CDR1 is DFQATT and CDR2 is SNEGSKA (reference sequence). The CDR3 length is 15 residues. V dropped 2 bases and J dropped 10; count of bases not matched to a gene: 7. These data are taken from a study of blood T cells in healthy people across ages. General study findings and limits: Estimated diversity that came from one million T cells was considered an underestimate. More naive CD4+ cells and higher diversity marked long-lived donors relative to aged donors.

Individuals who donated were healthy Caucasians from Russia aged 6 to 90. The extraction recovered at least 5.5 micrograms of total RNA per sample. A sample-barcoded 5' primer and a J-beta primer mix were used in a second PCR of roughly 6 to 11 cycles. Via MiXCR, TCRdb re-called the 5' RACE reads, giving one row per CDR3 protein. This table holds roughly 1.5 million distinct CDR3 sequences, about 45% found once. The receptor was derived from a woman younger than 35 in good health. Sample: blood. The rearrangement joins TRBV20-1 to TRBJ2-1; 14 positions match TRBD2. The CDR3 DNA follows: TGCAGTGCTAGATCCGGGACTAGCGGGAGCTTGGAGCAGTTCTTC. Translation gives CSARSGTSGSLEQFF.